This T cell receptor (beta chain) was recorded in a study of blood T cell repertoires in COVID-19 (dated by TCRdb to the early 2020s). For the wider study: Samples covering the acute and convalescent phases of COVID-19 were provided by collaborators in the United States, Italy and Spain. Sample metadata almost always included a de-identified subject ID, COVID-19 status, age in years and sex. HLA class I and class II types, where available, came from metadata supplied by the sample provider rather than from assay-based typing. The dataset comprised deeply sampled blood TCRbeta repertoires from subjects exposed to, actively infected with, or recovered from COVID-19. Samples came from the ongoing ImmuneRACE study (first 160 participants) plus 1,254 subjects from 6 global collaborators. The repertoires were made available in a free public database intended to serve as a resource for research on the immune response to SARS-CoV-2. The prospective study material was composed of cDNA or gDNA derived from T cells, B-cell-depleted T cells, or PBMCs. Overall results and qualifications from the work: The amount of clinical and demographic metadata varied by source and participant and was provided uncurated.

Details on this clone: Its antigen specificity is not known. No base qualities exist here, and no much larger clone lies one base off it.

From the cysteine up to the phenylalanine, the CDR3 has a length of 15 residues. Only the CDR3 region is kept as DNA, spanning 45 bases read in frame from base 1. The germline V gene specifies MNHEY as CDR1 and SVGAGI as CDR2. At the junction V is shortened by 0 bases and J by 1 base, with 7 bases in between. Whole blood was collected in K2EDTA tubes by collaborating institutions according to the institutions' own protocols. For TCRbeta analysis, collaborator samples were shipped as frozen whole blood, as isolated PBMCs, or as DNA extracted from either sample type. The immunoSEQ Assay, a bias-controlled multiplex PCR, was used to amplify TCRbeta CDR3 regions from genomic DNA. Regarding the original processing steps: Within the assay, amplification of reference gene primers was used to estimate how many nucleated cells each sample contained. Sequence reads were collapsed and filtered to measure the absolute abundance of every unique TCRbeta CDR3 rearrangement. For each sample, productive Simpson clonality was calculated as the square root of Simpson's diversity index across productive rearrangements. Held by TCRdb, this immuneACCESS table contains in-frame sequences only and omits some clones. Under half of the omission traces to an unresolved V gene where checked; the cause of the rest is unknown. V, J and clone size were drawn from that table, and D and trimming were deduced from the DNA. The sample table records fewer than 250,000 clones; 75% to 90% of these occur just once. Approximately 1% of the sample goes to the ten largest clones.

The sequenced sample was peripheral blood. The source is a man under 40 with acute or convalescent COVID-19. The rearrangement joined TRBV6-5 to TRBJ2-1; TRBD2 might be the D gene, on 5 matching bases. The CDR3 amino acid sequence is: CASSYSGASYNEQFF. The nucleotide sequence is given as TGTGCCAGCAGTTACTCGGGAGCATCCTACAATGAGCAGTTCTTC.